The TCR beta chain described here comes from a study of cytomegalovirus exposure and HLA in healthy donors. Whole-study findings and limits: Reportedly, diagnosis of cytomegalovirus status by the classifier showed high specificity and sensitivity. Some V segments, including TRBV6-2 and TRBV6-3, were excluded as indistinguishable. Later analysis showed TCR association rates varying by HLA locus, highest for DRB1 and lowest for HLA-C. As a later analysis showed, several of the most significant clusters appeared to be linked to common viral pathogens.

In the PCR, 60 Vbeta and 13 Jbeta primers were used. Assay: immunoSEQ multiplex PCR; the TCRdb copy retains only in-frame clones and omits some. The data show about 120,000 clones, 81% seen once. About this clone itself: The antigen is not known.

V dropped 5 bases and J dropped 0 bases, with 13 bases sitting between them. The CDR3 is 16 amino acids. Germline lookup yields CDR1 SEHNR and CDR2 FQNEAQ (reference sequence). V usage is TRBV7-9 and J usage is TRBJ1-4, with unresolved D. This sequence was found in a man in his late teens or twenties in good health and CMV-seropositive. Material: PBMCs. CDR3 sequence: CASSRPPGSTNEKLFF. DNA for the CDR3: TGTGCCAGCAGCCGCCCCCCGGGGTCAACTAATGAAAAACTGTTTTTT.